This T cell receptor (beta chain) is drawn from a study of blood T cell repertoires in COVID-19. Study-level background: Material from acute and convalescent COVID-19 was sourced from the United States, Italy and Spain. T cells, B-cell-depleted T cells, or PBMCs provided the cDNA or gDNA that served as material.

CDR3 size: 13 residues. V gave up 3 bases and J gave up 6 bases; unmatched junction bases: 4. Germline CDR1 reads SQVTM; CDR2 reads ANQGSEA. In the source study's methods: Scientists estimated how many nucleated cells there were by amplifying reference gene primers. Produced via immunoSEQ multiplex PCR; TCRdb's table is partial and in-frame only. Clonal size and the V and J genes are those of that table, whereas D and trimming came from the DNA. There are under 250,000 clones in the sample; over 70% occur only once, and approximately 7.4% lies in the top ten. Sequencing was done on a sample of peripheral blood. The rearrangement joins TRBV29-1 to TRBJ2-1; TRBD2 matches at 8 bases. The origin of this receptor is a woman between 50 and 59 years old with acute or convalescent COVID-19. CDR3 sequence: CSVEREAGNEQFF. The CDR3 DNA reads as TGCAGCGTTGAGCGGGAGGCAGGCAATGAGCAGTTCTTC.